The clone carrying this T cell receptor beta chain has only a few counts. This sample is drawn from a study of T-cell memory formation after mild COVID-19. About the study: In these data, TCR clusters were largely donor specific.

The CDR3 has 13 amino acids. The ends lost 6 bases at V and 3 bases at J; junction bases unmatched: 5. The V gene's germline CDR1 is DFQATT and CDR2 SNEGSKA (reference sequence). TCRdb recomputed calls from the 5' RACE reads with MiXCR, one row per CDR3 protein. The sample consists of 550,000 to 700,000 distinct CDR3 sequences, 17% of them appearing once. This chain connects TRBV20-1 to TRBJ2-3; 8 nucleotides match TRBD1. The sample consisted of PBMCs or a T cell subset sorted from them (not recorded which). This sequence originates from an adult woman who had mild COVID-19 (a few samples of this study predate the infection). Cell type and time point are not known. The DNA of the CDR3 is TGCAGTGCCGGGACAGGTGGGACAGATACGCAGTATTTT. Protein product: CSAGTGGTDTQYF.